The 24 T cell receptor beta chains listed next were all sequenced from one sample in a study of PD-1 blockade in classical Hodgkin lymphoma. Here immunoSEQ multiplex PCR was the method, and the copy in TCRdb shows in-frame clones only, minus some. Seen here are about 16,000 clones, 80% to 95% observed once, and the top ten hold 0.45% to 0.6%. Time point given: newly diagnosed, previously untreated cHL patient sample. The CD4+ T cells used were purified from thawed PBMCs through magnetic negative selection. Source material: CD4+ T cells from blood. The source of these receptors is a human donor with classical Hodgkin lymphoma.

The rearrangement uses TRBV5-8 and TRBJ2-3; 8 bases fit TRBD2. V shed 4 bases and J 3 bases; nucleotides not matched to a gene: 10. Germline assignment: CDR1 SGHTS and CDR2 YDEGEE. This CDR3 is 16 amino acids long. The CDR3 region is CASSRSGNRLTDTQYF. The CDR3 bases are TGTGCCAGCAGCCGTAGCGGGAACCGACTGACAGATACGCAGTATTTT.

J is TRBJ2-3 and V is TRBV29-1; possible D gene TRBD2, 5 bases. The CDR3 covers 14 residues. Per the germline V gene, CDR1 is SQVTM and CDR2 is ANQGSEA. The V and J ends lost 0 bases and 0 bases respectively, with 7 bases between them. CDR3 amino acids: CSVEDRGSTDTQYF. The CDR3 region has the DNA TGCAGCGTTGAAGATCGGGGTAGCACAGATACGCAGTATTTT.

The chain uses TRBV7-2 and TRBJ2-1; 11 positions match TRBD1. Germline V gives CDR1 SGHTA, CDR2 FQGNSA. V gave up 5 bases and J gave up 7 bases; unmatched junction bases: 7. This CDR3 has 15 amino acids. CDR3 DNA sequence: TGTGCCAGCAGCCGGGACAGGGGGGTTCGGAATGAGCAGTTCTTC. This sequence encodes CASSRDRGVRNEQFF.

This clone was seen a single time. CDR3 coding DNA: TGCGCCAGCAGGGACGGGGAATCAACTAATGAAAAACTGTTTTTT. Translated, it gives CASRDGESTNEKLFF. This chain links TRBV5-1 with TRBJ1-4; D is ambiguous. Trimming shortened V by 5 bases and J by 0 bases, and 11 bases separated the two germline ends. CDR3 size: 15 residues. Looked up from germline, CDR1 is SGHRS and CDR2 is YFSETQ.

V is TRBV10-3 and J is TRBJ2-4, with D hard to call. Trimming took off 3 bases at V and 9 bases at J, with 12 bases between the two ends. The V gene's germline CDR1 is ENHRY and CDR2 SYGVKD. The CDR3 is 13 residues long. Here the CDR3 reads CAISDSLMGIQYF. In DNA, the CDR3 is TGTGCCATCAGTGATTCACTAATGGGCATTCAGTACTTC.

This clone was observed a few times. The genes are TRBV5-1 and TRBJ1-2; D might be TRBD1 (5 bases). The CDR3 contains 13 residues. In germline, CDR1 is SGHRS, CDR2 YFSETQ. Trimming stripped 4 bases from V and 4 bases from J, with 11 bases between. Here the CDR3 reads CASSEDSVYGYTF. CDR3 DNA sequence: TGCGCCAGCAGCGAAGACAGCGTCTATGGCTACACCTTC.

The CDR3 nucleotides read TGTGCCAGCAGTTTGGTAGGGACCCCCAAAAACATTCAGTACTTC. Protein: CASSLVGTPKNIQYF. The chain carries TRBV27 and TRBJ2-4; D tentatively fits TRBD1 or TRBD2 (5 bases each). With 3 bases removed from V and 2 bases from J, the gap between germline ends came to 11 bases. The germline gives CDR1 MNHEY, CDR2 SMNVEV (reference sequence). The length of the CDR3 is 15 residues.

This rearrangement joins TRBV4-2 to TRBJ2-1, with 11 bases that match TRBD2. Looked up from germline, CDR1 is LGHNA and CDR2 is YNFKEQ. CDR3 length equals 15 residues. Trimming at V came to 2 bases and at J to 6 bases, leaving 3 bases not matched to a gene. CDR3 nucleotides: TGTGCCAGCAGCCAACTAGCGGGAGGTTCCAATGAGCAGTTCTTC. Encoded protein: CASSQLAGGSNEQFF.

Only a few counts were recorded for this clone. In DNA form, the CDR3 reads TGTGCCAGTACAACCGGGACTAGCGGGAGTGCTAGCCACGAGCAGTACTTC. This sequence encodes CASTTGTSGSASHEQYF. The V gene is TRBV19, the J gene TRBJ2-7; 14 nucleotides agree with TRBD2. From germline, CDR1 is LNHDA and CDR2 SQIVND (reference sequence). The CDR3 contains 17 residues. Trimming removed 7 bases from V and 5 bases from J; junction bases left unmatched: 13.

This clone showed up just once. As DNA, the CDR3 is TGTGCCAGCAGCTTAAACAGGGGGCTGGGGTCTGGGGCCAACGTCCTGACTTTC. It specifies CASSLNRGLGSGANVLTF. The chain employs TRBV7-2 and TRBJ2-6, with TRBD1 identical over 9 bases. The CDR3 runs 18 residues. J lost 1 base, V lost 2 bases, and 6 bases had no gene match. CDR1 and CDR2 from the germline V gene are SGHTA and FQGNSA. The complete variable domain, with remaining parts taken from reference TRBV7-2 and TRBJ2-6, reads GAGVSQSPSNKVTEKGKDVELRCDPISGHTALYWYRQSLGQGLEFLIYFQGNSAPDKSGLPSDRFSAERTGGSVSTLTIQRTQQEDSAVYLCASSLNRGLGSGANVLTFGAGSRLTVL.

V gene TRBV18 combines with J gene TRBJ1-5; D may be TRBD1 (6 bases). The ends were cut back, 4 bases at V and 4 bases at J, with 11 bases in the middle. Germline CDR1 KGHSH, CDR2 LQKENI. The CDR3 covers 14 residues. For the CDR3, the DNA is TGTGCCAGCTCACAACAGGGATCAAATCAGCCCCAGCATTTT. Translation: CASSQQGSNQPQHF.

This clone was picked up one time. V gene TRBV25-1 combines with J gene TRBJ2-2; 8 nucleotides agree with TRBD2. The CDR3 is 13 residues long. Germline trimming cut 8 bases from V and 5 bases from J; bases unmatched to any gene: 4. From germline, CDR1 is MGHDK and CDR2 SYGVNS. CDR3 DNA: TGTGCCAGCGAGAGCGGGAGTACCGGGGAGCTGTTTTTT. It codes for CASESGSTGELFF.

V and J are TRBV18 and TRBJ2-2; 7 positions agree with TRBD2. CDR1 KGHSH and CDR2 LQKENI come from the germline V gene. The CDR3 length is 15 residues. After removal of 2 bases from V and 2 bases from J, the junction contained 2 bases not matched to a gene. Here the CDR3 reads CASSPSGGNTGELFF. The CDR3 nucleotides are TGTGCCAGCTCACCATCGGGAGGAAACACCGGGGAGCTGTTTTTT.

The V and J genes are TRBV28 and TRBJ2-3; the match to TRBD2 covers 8 bases. CDR3 length: 17 amino acids. V lost 5 bases and J lost 3; bases outside the gene matches: 13. The germline V gene encodes CDR1 MDHEN and CDR2 SYDVKM. CDR3 DNA sequence: TGTGCCAGCAGTACGCTCCCGAGAAGCGGGAGAACAGATACGCAGTATTTT. This translates into CASSTLPRSGRTDTQYF.

The V call is TRBV6-1, the J call TRBJ2-1, with TRBD1 matching over 9 bases. CDR1 and CDR2 from the germline V gene are MNHNS and SASEGT. V trimming: 7 bases; J trimming: 9 bases; junction bases outside the gene matches: 7. CDR3 length: 13 residues. CDR3 region: CASKGQGYGEQFF. The CDR3 DNA is TGTGCCAGCAAGGGACAGGGTTACGGTGAGCAGTTCTTC.

The chain combines TRBV30 with TRBJ1-6; D remains ambiguous. The CDR3 contains 14 residues. V shed 0 bases and J shed 7 bases, with 10 bases lying between them. From germline, CDR1 is GTSNPN and CDR2 SVGIG (reference sequence). The DNA of the CDR3 is TGTGCCTGGAGTGTCACAGTTTTGAATTCACCCCTCCACTTT. Its translation: CAWSVTVLNSPLHF.

The chain uses TRBV27 and TRBJ1-5; a weak D match, TRBD1 (5 bases). Germline assignment: CDR1 MNHEY and CDR2 SMNVEV (reference sequence). The CDR3 length is 16 residues. Trimming cost V 3 bases and J 2 bases, with 14 bases left between them. DNA of the CDR3: TGTGCCAGCAGTTTTGGGGCAGGTTGGCGCAATCAGCCCCAGCATTTT. Amino acid sequence: CASSFGAGWRNQPQHF.

The genes are TRBV6-1 and TRBJ1-1; no clear D gene. The CDR3 covers 10 residues. The germline V and J ends were trimmed by 6 bases and 11 bases, with 10 bases remaining between them. Germline-derived CDR1 and CDR2 are MNHNS and SASEGT. CDR3 sequence reads: CASSVLGAFF. CDR3 coding DNA: TGTGCCAGCAGCGTCCTCGGGGCTTTCTTT.

V and J are TRBV4-2 and TRBJ2-2; 14 positions agree with TRBD2. The CDR3 has 17 residues. The V gene's germline CDR1 is LGHNA and CDR2 YNFKEQ. The ends lost 5 bases at V and 0 bases at J; junction bases unmatched: 2. This chain's CDR3 is CASSVTSGRANTGELFF. CDR3 coding DNA: TGTGCCAGCAGCGTGACTAGCGGGAGGGCGAACACCGGGGAGCTGTTTTTT.

The chain has TRBV18 and TRBJ1-1; possibly TRBD1 for D (5 bases). Trimming left V 3 bases short and J 3 bases short, with 11 bases between. Germline CDR1 KGHSH, CDR2 LQKENI. The CDR3 is 14 amino acids. The CDR3 DNA reads as TGTGCCAGCTCACCGTTAGTAGGGGACACTGAAGCTTTCTTT. It specifies CASSPLVGDTEAFF.

This sequence joins TRBV5-1 and TRBJ2-1; 8 positions match TRBD1. There are 14 residues in the CDR3. Germline V gene sequence: CDR1 SGHRS, CDR2 YFSETQ. Trimming cost V 2 bases and J 6 bases; bases outside gene matches: 4. The CDR3 sequence: CASSFGQGTNEQFF. The CDR3 nucleotides are TGCGCCAGCAGCTTCGGACAGGGCACCAATGAGCAGTTCTTC. The variable domain in full, with the rest retrieved from reference TRBV5-1 and TRBJ2-1, is KAGVTQTPRYLIKTRGQQVTLSCSPISGHRSVSWYQQTPGQGLQFLFEYFSETQRNKGNFPGRFSGRQFSNSRSEMNVSTLELGDSALYLCASSFGQGTNEQFFGPGTRLTVL.

CDR3 DNA: TGCGCCAGCAGTCCTGTAGGGACGGGCCAGCCCCAGCATTTT. It specifies CASSPVGTGQPQHF. The V and J genes are TRBV10-2 and TRBJ1-5; weak D call: TRBD1 (5 bases). There are 14 residues in the CDR3. V shed 5 bases and J shed 7 bases, with 15 bases lying between them. CDR1 and CDR2 (germline): WSHSY, SAAADI.

The table lists this clone with a count of one. V usage is TRBV19 and J usage is TRBJ1-5; 7 bases line up with TRBD1. This CDR3 comprises 15 residues. V shed 3 bases and J 5 bases; nucleotides not matched to a gene: 7. Germline CDR1 reads LNHDA; CDR2 reads SQIVND (reference sequence). The CDR3 is CASSIRGGRDQPQHF. CDR3 nucleotide sequence: TGTGCCAGTAGTATCAGAGGGGGCCGGGATCAGCCCCAGCATTTT.

The V and J genes are TRBV5-1 and TRBJ2-5; D may correspond to TRBD1 or TRBD2 (5 bases each). The J call may be mistaken, given a closer DNA end match to TRBJ2-7. CDR1 and CDR2 (germline): SGHRS, YFSETQ. The CDR3 runs 13 residues. The CDR3 nucleotides read TGCGCCAGCAGGACTACAGGATCCTACGAGCAGTACTTC. Encoded protein: CASRTTGSYEQYF.